This TCR beta chain was found in a study of human T cells and chemical hapten exposure. Study-wide background: Across its approximately 25 weeks, the study gave patients weekly diphenylcyclopropenone doses to the scalp.

This clonotype was seen a few times. Documented time point: patch test 2, 6 weeks after DPC sensitization. The treatment: therapeutic diphenylcyclopropenone sensitization with weekly scalp DPC. Via MiXCR, TCRdb re-called the RACE reads, giving one row per CDR3 protein. The table shows some 81,000 distinct CDR3 sequences, with under 14% occurring only once. The junction had 7 bases not matched to a gene; V was cut back by 0 bases and J by 3 bases. In germline, CDR1 is SGDLS, CDR2 YYNGEE. This CDR3 is built from 17 residues. This clonotype originated in a man between 18 and 29 years old with alopecia areata. Some clones in this sample may be carry-over from other donors' samples. The chain joins TRBV9 to TRBJ1-3, with 9 bases fitting TRBD1. Sequences were derived from whole blood, sampled in connection with sensitization to the hapten diphenylcyclopropenone (DPC). The DNA for the CDR3 is TGTGCCAGCAGCGTAGCACAGGGGGCGCGGAATGGAAACACCATATATTTT. Translation gives CASSVAQGARNGNTIYF.